The 29 T cell receptor beta chains below were found in one sample sequenced in a study of blood T cell repertoires in COVID-19. Data came from immunoSEQ multiplex PCR; TCRdb stores just in-frame clones and leaves some out. The table has approximately 300,000 clones, roughly nine tenths seen once. Material for sequencing was peripheral blood. Receptors were obtained from a woman aged 30 to 39 with COVID-19, enrolled during active disease.

The rearrangement uses TRBV19 and TRBJ2-7; 9 bases line up with TRBD1. CDR1 is LNHDA, CDR2 SQIVND, per germline (reference sequence). V trimming: 9 bases; J trimming: 3 bases; junction bases outside the gene matches: 12. This CDR3 is 15 amino acids long. The CDR3 coding sequence is TGTGCCAGCAGATTGGAGACAGGGGGGATCTACGAGCAGTACTTC. This encodes CASRLETGGIYEQYF.

This rearrangement joins TRBV2 to TRBJ1-2, with a weak D call TRBD1 (5 bases). Germline lookup yields CDR1 SNHLY and CDR2 FYNNEI. Deletions cut 5 bases from V and 2 bases from J, with 12 bases between. The CDR3 length is 14 residues. The CDR3 loop is CASSLETENYGYTF. The CDR3 nucleotides read TGTGCCAGCAGTCTGGAGACAGAAAACTATGGCTACACCTTC.

The V and J genes are TRBV3-1 (or the pseudogene TRBV3-2) and TRBJ2-5, with D possibly matching TRBD1 (6 bases). V shed 0 bases and J shed 2 bases, with 13 bases lying between them. The CDR3 has 16 amino acids. CDR1 is LGHDT and CDR2 is YNNKEL in the germline V gene (reference sequence). CDR3 bases: TGTGCCAGCAGCCAAGACTGGGGGACACAACAAGAGACCCAGTACTTC. This gives the protein CASSQDWGTQQETQYF.

The gene calls are TRBV7-9 and TRBJ2-1; 11 bases align to TRBD2. The ends lost 6 bases at V and 9 bases at J; junction bases unmatched: 10. The CDR3 extends over 15 amino acids. Germline assignment: CDR1 SEHNR and CDR2 FQNEAQ (reference sequence). CDR3 bases: TGTGCCAGCAGGGATACTAGCGGGGGATCGAGTGAGCAGTTCTTC. Translation gives CASRDTSGGSSEQFF. Based on the CDR3 plus reference TRBV7-9 and TRBJ2-1, the full variable domain is DTGVSQNPRHKITKRGQNVTFRCDPISEHNRLYWYRQTLGQGPEFLTYFQNEAQLEKSRLLSDRFSAERPKGSFSTLEIQRTEQGDSAMYLCASRDTSGGSSEQFFGPGTRLTVL.

The genes are TRBV7-9 and TRBJ1-2, with no clear D. Trimming shortened V by 2 bases and J by 6 bases, and 10 bases separated the two germline ends. Germline CDR1 and CDR2: SEHNR and FQNEAQ (reference sequence). The CDR3 contains 13 residues. The CDR3 DNA follows: TGTGCCAGCAGCTTAAGGCTGGGCGATGGCTACACCTTC. It encodes CASSLRLGDGYTF.

This chain joins TRBV19 and TRBJ1-2; 9 bases are a match to TRBD1. Germline V gene sequence: CDR1 LNHDA, CDR2 SQIVND (reference sequence). The V gene end was trimmed by 2 bases and the J gene end by 6 bases; junction bases not matched to a gene: 1. The CDR3 consists of 13 residues. The CDR3 bases are TGTGCCAGTAGTATAAGGACAGGGGATGGCTACACCTTC. It specifies CASSIRTGDGYTF. The full variable domain, its missing parts supplied by reference TRBV19 and TRBJ1-2, is DGGITQSPKYLFRKEGQNVTLSCEQNLNHDAMYWYRQDPGQGLRLIYYSQIVNDFQKGDIAEGYSVSREKKESFPLTVTSAQKNPTAFYLCASSIRTGDGYTFGSGTRLTVV.

V is TRBV28 and J is TRBJ1-4, with D tentatively TRBD1 (6 bases). CDR1 is MDHEN and CDR2 is SYDVKM in the germline V gene. Trimming shortened V by 5 bases and J by 0 bases, and 10 bases separated the two germline ends. The CDR3 extends over 15 amino acids. The CDR3 DNA reads TGTGCCAGCAGTAAAGACAGGACAACTAATGAAAAACTGTTTTTT. This codes for CASSKDRTTNEKLFF.

This clone was counted only a few times. V and J are TRBV27 and TRBJ1-5, with a weak D call TRBD1 (6 bases). Trimming removed 5 bases at V and 5 bases at J, with 16 bases between. CDR1 and CDR2 from the germline V gene are MNHEY and SMNVEV (reference sequence). CDR3 length: 15 residues. The CDR3 DNA follows: TGTGCCAGCAGTACCATCCGGGACAACTATCAGCCCCAGCATTTT. It specifies CASSTIRDNYQPQHF.

V gene TRBV2 combines with J gene TRBJ2-1, with a possible D match to TRBD2 (5 bases). The CDR3 runs 15 residues. Germline lookup yields CDR1 SNHLY and CDR2 FYNNEI. V was pared by 2 bases and J by 6 bases, with 14 bases between. CDR3 bases: TGTGCCAGCAGTGAACAAGCGGCAGACCTCAATGAGCAGTTCTTC. Translating gives CASSEQAADLNEQFF. The whole variable domain, filled in from reference TRBV2 and TRBJ2-1, reads EPEVTQTPSHQVTQMGQEVILRCVPISNHLYFYWYRQILGQKVEFLVSFYNNEISEKSEIFDDQFSVERPDGSNFTLKIRSTKLEDSAMYFCASSEQAADLNEQFFGPGTRLTVL.

The chain is built from TRBV2 and TRBJ1-6; TRBD1 aligns across 10 bases. The CDR3 length is 14 residues. The ends lost 5 bases at V and 9 bases at J; junction bases unmatched: 4. Germline CDR1 is SNHLY and CDR2 is FYNNEI. In nucleotides, the CDR3 is TGTGCCAGCAGTAGGGACAGGGGTAGTTCACCCCTCCACTTT. The encoded protein is CASSRDRGSSPLHF. The whole variable domain, filled in from reference TRBV2 and TRBJ1-6, reads EPEVTQTPSHQVTQMGQEVILRCVPISNHLYFYWYRQILGQKVEFLVSFYNNEISEKSEIFDDQFSVERPDGSNFTLKIRSTKLEDSAMYFCASSRDRGSSPLHFGNGTRLTVT.

This clone was seen a few times. V is TRBV27 and J is TRBJ1-2, with a tentative D call TRBD1 (5 bases). Trimming left V 6 bases short and J 3 bases short, with 17 bases between. The CDR3 contains 15 residues. Germline V gene data show CDR1 as MNHEY and CDR2 as SMNVEV (reference sequence). The CDR3 reads CASSVFRGSDYGYTF. CDR3 bases: TGTGCCAGCAGCGTATTTCGGGGGTCGGACTATGGCTACACCTTC.

The V gene is TRBV6-5, the J gene TRBJ2-7; 9 bases map to TRBD1. The CDR3 totals 15 residues. Trimming removed 0 bases from V and 3 bases from J; junction bases left unmatched: 3. CDR1 MNHEY and CDR2 SVGAGI come from the germline V gene. The CDR3: CASSYSTGQGYEQYV. In DNA form, the CDR3 reads TGTGCCAGCAGTTACTCGACGGGACAGGGCTACGAGCAGTACGTC.

The rearrangement uses TRBV3-1 (or the pseudogene TRBV3-2) and TRBJ1-5; D gene ambiguous. This CDR3 comprises 13 residues. Trimming removed 1 base at V and 8 bases at J, with 9 bases between. The V gene's germline CDR1 is LGHDT and CDR2 YNNKEL (reference sequence). For the CDR3, the DNA is TGTGCCAGCAGCCAAGTTACCGGGGAGCCCCAGCATTTT. Protein product: CASSQVTGEPQHF.

This rearrangement joins TRBV18 to TRBJ2-5, with 12 nucleotides matching TRBD1. From germline, CDR1 is KGHSH and CDR2 LQKENI. This CDR3 is built from 16 residues. Trimming at V came to 0 bases and at J to 5 bases, leaving 4 bases not matched to a gene. In nucleotides, the CDR3 is TGTGCCAGCTCACCACCGGGGGACAGGGGGCATGAGACCCAGTACTTC. Translated: CASSPPGDRGHETQYF.

The CDR3 is CAISELNSKYGYTF. Written as DNA, the CDR3 is TGTGCCATCAGTGAGTTGAACAGCAAATATGGCTACACCTTC. This chain joins TRBV10-3 and TRBJ1-2, with D uncertain. Germline lookup yields CDR1 ENHRY and CDR2 SYGVKD. CDR3 length: 14 amino acids. V was shortened by 1 base and J by 5 bases, with 11 bases between the two germline ends.

The chain employs TRBV18 and TRBJ1-2, with D possibly being TRBD1 (5 bases). There are 13 residues in the CDR3. V gave up 0 bases and J gave up 3 bases, with 5 bases separating them. Germline CDR1 KGHSH, CDR2 LQKENI. The CDR3 loop is CASSPPGHYGYTF. CDR3 DNA: TGTGCCAGCTCACCACCGGGGCACTATGGCTACACCTTC.

The V gene is TRBV4-2, the J gene TRBJ2-7, with 12 bases that match TRBD2. Germline V CDR1 and CDR2: LGHNA, YNFKEQ. V was pared by 1 base and J by 6 bases, with 4 bases of the junction left unmatched. The CDR3 extends over 15 amino acids. For the CDR3, the DNA is TGTGCCAGCAGCCAAGGAGGACTAGCGGGGTCCGAGCAGTACTTC. The encoded protein is CASSQGGLAGSEQYF.

The rearrangement links TRBV28 to TRBJ1-5; D is possibly TRBD1 (6 bases). The CDR3 loop spans 17 amino acids. Germline values: CDR1 MDHEN, CDR2 SYDVKM. Between the trimmed V and J ends, which lost 7 bases and 1 base, there was a span of 20 bases. In DNA form, the CDR3 reads TGTGCCAGCACCTGGGGGGGGCTTCTCGAGAGCAATCAGCCCCAGCATTTT. Translating it yields CASTWGGLLESNQPQHF. The variable domain in full, completed from reference TRBV28 and TRBJ1-5, reads DVKVTQSSRYLVKRTGEKVFLECVQDMDHENMFWYRQDPGLGLRLIYFSYDVKMKEKGDIPEGYSVSREKKERFSLILESASTNQTSMYLCASTWGGLLESNQPQHFGDGTRLSIL.

This chain uses TRBV2 with TRBJ1-2; D unresolved. The CDR3 covers 13 residues. V gave up 5 bases and J gave up 5 bases, with 12 bases separating them. Germline CDR1 reads SNHLY; CDR2 reads FYNNEI. The DNA for the CDR3 is TGTGCCAGCAGTAGATCTACAGTTTATGGCTACACCTTC. This sequence encodes CASSRSTVYGYTF.

The rearrangement uses TRBV6-5 and TRBJ2-3; 9 nucleotides align to TRBD2. Germline V gene sequence: CDR1 MNHEY, CDR2 SVGAGI. This CDR3 has 14 amino acids. Trimming took 6 bases from V and 0 from J; bases not matched to a gene: 1. This CDR3 is CASSLAGSTDTQYF. In nucleotides, the CDR3 is TGTGCCAGCAGCCTAGCGGGGAGCACAGATACGCAGTATTTT.

The rearrangement links TRBV4-3 to TRBJ2-7; TRBD2 matches 11 bases. Germline loops: CDR1 LGHNA, CDR2 YSLEER. The CDR3 is 15 amino acids. V dropped 2 bases and J dropped 2; count of bases not matched to a gene: 2. CDR3 sequence reads: CASSQLAGGPYEQYF. The CDR3 nucleotides read TGCGCCAGCAGCCAATTAGCGGGGGGGCCCTACGAGCAGTACTTC.

This chain links TRBV19 with TRBJ2-3, with 8 bases aligning to TRBD1. After removal of 6 bases from V and 0 bases from J, the junction contained 2 bases not matched to a gene. This CDR3 region has 14 residues. From germline, CDR1 is LNHDA and CDR2 SQIVND (reference sequence). The CDR3, as DNA: TGTGCCAGTAGAACAGGGGGAAGCACAGATACGCAGTATTTT. It yields the protein CASRTGGSTDTQYF.

The V and J genes are TRBV11-3 and TRBJ2-3, with 7 bases matching TRBD1. Germline values: CDR1 SGHNT, CDR2 YENEEA. The CDR3 contains 13 residues. V was clipped by 5 bases and J by 6 bases; unmatched bases: 5. The CDR3 reads CASSVDRADTQYF. CDR3 nucleotides: TGTGCCAGCAGCGTTGACAGGGCGGATACGCAGTATTTT.

The chain uses TRBV5-6 and TRBJ1-5; a possible D gene is TRBD1 (5 bases). The CDR3 spans 14 residues. The V gene lost 6 bases and the J gene lost 2 bases, with 12 bases spanning the gap. In germline, CDR1 is SGHDT, CDR2 YYEEEE. The CDR3 nucleotides are TGTGCCAGCACCAACTGGGGGGGCAATCAGCCCCAGCATTTT. Its protein product is CASTNWGGNQPQHF.

The table lists this clone with a count of one. The chain is built from TRBV7-8 and TRBJ2-3; D is undetermined. The germline V and J ends were trimmed by 3 bases and 0 bases, with 10 bases remaining between them. Looked up from germline, CDR1 is SGHVS and CDR2 is FQNEAQ. The CDR3 covers 15 residues. CDR3 coding DNA: TGTGCCAGCAGCTTGGAGACGTCTAGCACAGATACGCAGTATTTT. It is translated as CASSLETSSTDTQYF.

This chain joins TRBV6-1 and TRBJ2-1; maybe TRBD2 (6 bases). The CDR3 spans 17 residues. The V gene's germline CDR1 is MNHNS and CDR2 SASEGT. The V gene lost 4 bases and the J gene lost 7 bases, with 23 bases spanning the gap. CDR3 residues: CASSVTAGPSLGNEQFF. CDR3 sequence (DNA): TGTGCCAGCAGTGTAACGGCGGGGCCTAGCTTAGGAAATGAGCAGTTCTTC.

This rearrangement joins TRBV5-4 to TRBJ2-2, with 13 positions matching TRBD2. CDR3 size: 15 residues. V gave up 4 bases and J gave up 6 bases; unmatched junction bases: 3. Germline loops: CDR1 SGHNT, CDR2 YYREEE (reference sequence). The CDR3: CASSLGLAGPGELFF. CDR3 bases: TGTGCCAGCAGCCTGGGACTAGCGGGGCCCGGGGAGCTGTTTTTT.

The chain couples TRBV11-3 to TRBJ2-7; possibly TRBD1 for D (5 bases). Germline CDR1 reads SGHNT; CDR2 reads YENEEA. The germline V and J ends were trimmed by 1 base and 2 bases, with 12 bases remaining between them. CDR3 length equals 15 residues. CDR3 loop: CASSLASRTPYEQYF. CDR3 nucleotide sequence: TGTGCCAGCAGCTTAGCATCCCGGACACCCTACGAGCAGTACTTC.

The chain uses TRBV12-3 or TRBV12-4 and TRBJ2-3, with D hard to call. Trimming stripped 3 bases from V and 5 bases from J, with 6 bases between. The length of the CDR3 is 12 residues. Here the CDR3 reads CASSFQEDTQYF. The CDR3 nucleotides read TGTGCCAGCAGTTTCCAGGAAGATACGCAGTATTTT.